A single sample is the source of the 32 T cell receptor beta chains below, sequenced in a study of CD8 T cells in ankylosing spondylitis. TCRdb reprocessed the 5' RACE reads with MiXCR, giving one entry per CDR3 protein. The sample gives a few hundred thousand distinct CDR3 sequences, roughly a tenth of which show up once; approximately 20% is in the top ten. Sequenced sample: blood, either unsorted or a sorted T cell fraction (not recorded which). All receptors come from a male donor with ankylosing spondylitis or in good health (not recorded which).

This chain joins TRBV12-3 or TRBV12-4 and TRBJ2-3; 8 bases map to TRBD2. The V segment lost 2 bases and the J segment 0 bases; nucleotides outside the gene matches: 13. The CDR3 length is 19 residues. CDR3 region: CASSLNWERGTSSTDTQYF. The CDR3 nucleotides are TGTGCCAGCAGTTTAAACTGGGAGCGGGGGACTTCTAGCACAGATACGCAGTATTTT.

This clonotype was found many times. V gene TRBV5-1 combines with J gene TRBJ2-3; D unclear. Trimming cost V 0 bases and J 2 bases, with 10 bases left between them. The CDR3 has 15 amino acids. CDR1 SGHRS and CDR2 YFSETQ come from the germline V gene. CDR3 sequence reads: CASSLGAILTDTQYF. CDR3 DNA: TGCGCCAGCAGCTTGGGCGCCATCCTCACAGATACGCAGTATTTT.

This clonotype was observed many times. The V call is TRBV12-3 or TRBV12-4, the J call TRBJ1-2; 9 positions match TRBD1. The CDR3 contains 13 residues. Trimming at V came to 6 bases and at J to 4 bases, leaving 3 bases not matched to a gene. The CDR3 DNA is TGTGCCAGCAGGTTGACAGGGGGCTATGGCTACACCTTC. Its translation is CASRLTGGYGYTF.

This clonotype was observed a handful of times. The chain links TRBV29-1 to TRBJ2-7, with D tentatively TRBD1 (7 bases). CDR3 length: 14 residues. The V end was cut by 2 bases, the J end by 6 bases, with 17 bases between. Germline V gives CDR1 SQVTM, CDR2 ANQGSEA. The CDR3 DNA sequence: TGCAGCGTTGAAACAGGGGCCAACGGGGGCGAGCAGTACTTC. Translation: CSVETGANGGEQYF.

This clonotype was observed a handful of times. The chain combines TRBV20-1 with TRBJ1-5, with D maybe TRBD1 (5 bases). Germline CDR1 is DFQATT and CDR2 is SNEGSKA (reference sequence). V lost 3 bases, J lost 1 base, and 19 bases lay in between. The CDR3 consists of 17 residues. The CDR3: CSARSSDIGLSNQPQHF. As DNA, the CDR3 is TGCAGTGCTAGGTCTTCGGACATCGGACTCAGCAATCAGCCCCAGCATTTT.

V gene TRBV2 combines with J gene TRBJ1-3, with a weak D call TRBD1 (6 bases). Trimming took off 4 bases at V and 4 bases at J, with 8 bases between the two ends. The CDR3 covers 13 residues. In germline, CDR1 is SNHLY, CDR2 FYNNEI. The CDR3 region is CASSGGAGNTIYF. The CDR3 DNA is TGTGCCAGCAGTGGGGGGGCCGGAAACACCATATATTTT.

This clonotype was detected ten times or more. The V and J genes are TRBV20-1 and TRBJ1-1; TRBD1 matches at 7 bases. The CDR3 loop spans 16 amino acids. Germline CDR1 reads DFQATT; CDR2 reads SNEGSKA (reference sequence). V lost 6 bases and J lost 10; bases outside the gene matches: 23. The CDR3 here is CSARGPRGPSGETAFF. CDR3 in DNA: TGCAGTGCAAGGGGGCCAAGGGGGCCCTCCGGGGAGACAGCTTTCTTT.

This clonotype has a count of ten or more. This chain uses TRBV12-3 or TRBV12-4 with TRBJ2-3; D might be TRBD1 (5 bases). Trimming stripped 3 bases from V and 6 bases from J, with 10 bases between. The CDR3 is 13 amino acids. The CDR3 loop reads CASSFAGWDTQYF. The CDR3 DNA follows: TGTGCCAGCAGTTTTGCAGGGTGGGATACGCAGTATTTT.

This clonotype was seen at least ten times. This chain connects TRBV5-1 to TRBJ2-5; D uncertain. Germline CDR1 reads SGHRS; CDR2 reads YFSETQ. The CDR3 has 14 amino acids. Trimming shortened V by 2 bases and J by 3 bases, and 11 bases separated the two germline ends. The DNA for the CDR3 is TGCGCCAGCAGCTTTAGACACTCGGAAGAGACCCAGTACTTC. Its protein is CASSFRHSEETQYF.

The chain combines TRBV5-1 with TRBJ2-3; 10 bases are shared with TRBD2. J lost 9 bases, V lost 0 bases, and 10 bases had no gene match. From germline, CDR1 is SGHRS and CDR2 YFSETQ. This CDR3 spans 16 amino acids. The CDR3 loop is CASSLDRAGGPGTQYF. CDR3 sequence (DNA): TGCGCCAGCAGCTTGGATCGAGCGGGGGGGCCGGGGACGCAGTATTTT.

The J gene is TRBJ2-7, the V gene TRBV3-1; maybe TRBD1 (6 bases). The CDR3 is 14 amino acids. The V end was cut by 2 bases, the J end by 6 bases, with 14 bases between. Looked up from germline, CDR1 is LGHDT and CDR2 is YNNKEL (reference sequence). The CDR3 sequence: CASSQPGTPGEQYF. Written as DNA, the CDR3 is TGTGCCAGCAGCCAACCCGGGACACCTGGCGAGCAGTACTTC.

J is TRBJ1-4 and V is TRBV5-1; D remains ambiguous. CDR3 size: 15 residues. Trimming stripped 0 bases from V and 5 bases from J, with 11 bases between. The germline V gene encodes CDR1 SGHRS and CDR2 YFSETQ. This chain's CDR3 is CASSLGVTPNEKLFF. CDR3 sequence (DNA): TGCGCCAGCAGCTTGGGGGTTACGCCAAATGAAAAACTGTTTTTT. Variable domain in full (rest from reference TRBV5-1 and TRBJ1-4): KAGVTQTPRYLIKTRGQQVTLSCSPISGHRSVSWYQQTPGQGLQFLFEYFSETQRNKGNFPGRFSGRQFSNSRSEMNVSTLELGDSALYLCASSLGVTPNEKLFFGSGTQLSVL.

Turning to this clonotype: This clone may be a read error of a much larger clone one base away. V is TRBV12-3 or TRBV12-4 and J is TRBJ2-7; D is possibly TRBD2 (5 bases). The CDR3 spans 16 residues. The CDR3 DNA reads as TGTGCCAGAAGTTTAGAGGGTTACAGCCCCTCCTACGAGCAGTACTTC. Translating gives CARSLEGYSPSYEQYF.

The table lists this clonotype with a few counts. The rearrangement uses TRBV4-2 and TRBJ2-3; D is unresolved. The CDR3 has 14 residues. V shed 4 bases and J shed 0 bases, with 8 bases lying between them. CDR1 and CDR2 from the germline V gene are LGHNA and YNFKEQ. CDR3 residues: CASSRILSTDTQYF. Written as DNA, the CDR3 is TGTGCCAGCAGCCGGATCCTTAGCACAGATACGCAGTATTTT.

This clonotype was detected only a few times. CDR3 sequence: CATSKTGEKLFF. CDR3 coding DNA: TGTGCCACCAGCAAAACAGGGGAAAAACTGTTTTTT. The V gene is TRBV15, the J gene TRBJ1-4, with D possibly TRBD1 on 6 matching bases. The length of the CDR3 is 12 residues. Germline loops: CDR1 LNHNV, CDR2 YYDKDF (reference sequence). The V gene lost 4 bases and the J gene lost 8 bases, with 8 bases spanning the gap.

The V call is TRBV28, the J call TRBJ2-1; 7 bases are shared with TRBD1. The germline V gene has CDR1 MDHEN and CDR2 SYDVKM. This CDR3 region has 13 residues. The ends lost 1 base at V and 13 bases at J; junction bases unmatched: 7. In nucleotides, the CDR3 is TGTGCCAGCAGTTTATCGGACAGGTTGGCTCAGTTCTTC. The encoded protein is CASSLSDRLAQFF.

This clonotype was observed at least ten times. The J gene is TRBJ1-2, the V gene TRBV24-1; D gene ambiguous. The CDR3 has 14 amino acids. Germline V gene sequence: CDR1 KGHDR, CDR2 SFDVKD. Trimming took 3 bases from V and 8 from J, leaving 15 bases between them. DNA of the CDR3: TGTGCCACCAGTGATCCCGGAAGAATCGGCGGCTACACCTTC. Its translation is CATSDPGRIGGYTF.

V gene TRBV13 combines with J gene TRBJ1-2; perhaps TRBD1 as D (5 bases). Germline-derived CDR1 and CDR2 are PRHDT and FYEKMQ (reference sequence). Deletions cut 4 bases from V and 5 bases from J, with 17 bases between. The CDR3 runs 15 residues. CDR3 protein: CASSSMTESGYGYTF. For the CDR3, the DNA is TGTGCCAGCAGCTCGATGACAGAGTCTGGGTATGGCTACACCTTC.

The rearrangement joins TRBV20-1 to TRBJ2-5; no reliable D call. In germline, CDR1 is DFQATT, CDR2 SNEGSKA (reference sequence). The CDR3 has 13 residues. The V end was cut by 6 bases, the J end by 3 bases, with 14 bases between. CDR3 nucleotide sequence: TGCAGTGCCGAATATCGGACGGAAGAGACCCAGTACTTC. Its translation: CSAEYRTEETQYF.

This clonotype was observed many times. The chain recombines TRBV7-3 with TRBJ2-5, with unresolved D. Germline V gene data show CDR1 as SGHTA and CDR2 as FQGTGA. V lost 0 bases and J 5 bases, leaving 7 bases between the germline ends. The CDR3 contains 13 residues. The DNA of the CDR3 is TGTGCCAGCAGCTTAACCAGAATGGAGACCCAGTACTTC. As protein: CASSLTRMETQYF.

This clonotype occurred many times. This chain connects TRBV28 to TRBJ2-7; 8 bases are a match to TRBD1. The CDR3 runs 15 residues. The J segment lost 2 bases and the V segment lost 6 bases, leaving 9 bases of the junction unmatched. Germline V gene lookup returns CDR1 MDHEN and CDR2 SYDVKM. CDR3 bases: TGTGCCAGCAGCACCCGGGACAGGAACGCCTACGAGCAGTACTTC. The encoded protein is CASSTRDRNAYEQYF.

This clonotype has ten or more counts. The V and J genes are TRBV12-3 or TRBV12-4 and TRBJ1-4, with D perhaps matching TRBD1 (6 bases). This CDR3 is 14 amino acids long. With 3 bases removed from V and 5 bases from J, the gap between germline ends came to 10 bases. In DNA form, the CDR3 reads TGTGCCAGCAGTTTCGGCGGACAGAATGAAAAACTGTTTTTT. The encoded protein is CASSFGGQNEKLFF.

This clonotype was seen ten or more times. V and J are TRBV29-1 and TRBJ2-1, with TRBD2 matching 12 bases. J gave up 8 bases and V 2 bases, and 7 bases lay outside the gene matches. The length of the CDR3 is 15 residues. Germline V CDR1 and CDR2: SQVTM, ANQGSEA. The CDR3 here is CSVESPSGGDYEQFF. In DNA form, the CDR3 reads TGCAGCGTTGAATCCCCTAGCGGGGGGGATTATGAGCAGTTCTTC.

In this sample, this clonotype turned up a few times. The V and J genes are TRBV5-1 and TRBJ2-5; D ambiguous. The CDR3 contains 14 residues. From germline, CDR1 is SGHRS and CDR2 YFSETQ. V was cut by 3 bases and J by 1 base, with 10 bases left in between. DNA of the CDR3: TGCGCCAGCAGCTCCCTCTCGTCCCAAGAGACCCAGTACTTC. This codes for CASSSLSSQETQYF.

This clonotype occurred many times. V is TRBV12-3 or TRBV12-4 and J is TRBJ2-2; D gene unclear. There are 12 residues in the CDR3. V shed 1 base and J shed 4 bases, with 1 base lying between them. The CDR3 DNA follows: TGTGCCAGCAGTTTAGGCACCGGGGAGCTGTTTTTT. Translating it yields CASSLGTGELFF.

This clonotype was picked up many times. The chain combines TRBV12-3 or TRBV12-4 with TRBJ1-2, with 8 positions matching TRBD1. The CDR3 extends over 13 amino acids. V lost 7 bases to trimming and J lost 5 bases; unmatched junction nucleotides: 6. This chain's CDR3 is CASTKGQAYGYTF. CDR3 nucleotide sequence: TGTGCCAGCACTAAGGGACAGGCGTATGGCTACACCTTC.

The table lists this clonotype with many counts. The chain recombines TRBV28 with TRBJ2-7, with 7 bases aligning to TRBD1. J lost 2 bases, V lost 9 bases, and 19 bases had no gene match. Germline V gene sequence: CDR1 MDHEN, CDR2 SYDVKM. The CDR3 contains 17 residues. This CDR3 reads CASSAAIKRDSAYEQYF. CDR3 bases: TGTGCCAGTTCAGCAGCGATAAAAAGGGACAGTGCCTACGAGCAGTACTTC.

Points on this clonotype: A much larger clone differs from this one at a single base, so this may be a read error. The J gene is TRBJ2-5, the V gene TRBV11-1, with D possibly being TRBD1 or TRBD2 (5 bases each). There are 12 residues in the CDR3. Germline lookup yields CDR1 SGHAT and CDR2 FQDESV (reference sequence). Here the CDR3 reads CASSYGTETRSF. CDR3 DNA sequence: TGTGCCAGCAGCTACGGGACCGAAACGCGGTCCTTC. The variable domain in full, completed from reference TRBV11-1 and TRBJ2-5, reads EAEVAQSPRYKITEKSQAVAFWCDPISGHATLYWYRQILGQGPELLVQFQDESVVDDSQLPKDRFSAERLKGVDSTLKIQPAELGDSAMYLCASSYGTETRSFGPGTRLLVL.

This clonotype was picked up a small number of times. The V gene is TRBV29-1, the J gene TRBJ2-7, with a possible D match to TRBD1 (6 bases). CDR1 is SQVTM, CDR2 ANQGSEA, per germline. V lost 4 bases and J 1 base, leaving 14 bases between the germline ends. There are 14 residues in the CDR3. The CDR3 DNA sequence: TGCAGCGTTGGAAGCTTCAGGGGTTCCTACGAGCAGTACTTC. Its translation: CSVGSFRGSYEQYF.

This clonotype was observed at least ten times. The chain recombines TRBV7-3 with TRBJ1-5; unclear D gene. The CDR3 sequence is 15 residues long. V shed 4 bases and J shed 0 bases, with 10 bases lying between them. Germline CDR1 reads SGHTA; CDR2 reads FQGTGA. The CDR3 DNA sequence: TGTGCCAGCAGCTCACCCCCACATAGCAATCAGCCCCAGCATTTT. It translates to CASSSPPHSNQPQHF.

This clonotype was detected ten times or more. The chain combines TRBV5-1 with TRBJ2-1; TRBD2 matches at 7 bases. The CDR3 is made up of 13 amino acids. J lost 5 bases, V lost 4 bases, and 3 bases had no gene match. From germline, CDR1 is SGHRS and CDR2 YFSETQ. The CDR3 nucleotides read TGCGCCAGCAGCCGCGCGGGGGACAATGAGCAGTTCTTC. This translates into CASSRAGDNEQFF.

The table lists this clonotype with many counts. The V call is TRBV5-1, the J call TRBJ1-1, with TRBD1 as a possible D gene (6 bases). Trimming pared 3 bases from V and 0 bases from J, leaving 12 bases between. The CDR3 has 15 residues. Germline V lookup: CDR1 SGHRS, CDR2 YFSETQ. CDR3 coding DNA: TGCGCCAGCAGCTGGTCACAGGGACTGAACACTGAAGCTTTCTTT. It translates to CASSWSQGLNTEAFF.